This T cell receptor beta chain comes out of a study of blood T cell repertoires in COVID-19. The wider study: Sites in the United States, Italy and Spain provided acute and convalescent COVID-19 samples. In each case, the material was cDNA or gDNA derived from T cells, B-cell-depleted T cells, or PBMCs.

As processed by the authors: It was from reference gene primer amplification that nucleated cell counts were estimated. Assay used: immunoSEQ multiplex PCR; TCRdb lists only in-frame clones, some missing. The V and J calls and the clone size are those of that table, but D and trimming were determined from the DNA. Here the sample spans more than 85,000 clones, around nine tenths being singletons. The receptor's source is a man in his forties or fifties with active COVID-19. Sample: peripheral blood.

CDR3 region: CASSLRNQPQHF. CDR3 DNA sequence: TGTGCCAGCAGCCTGAGGAATCAGCCCCAGCATTTT. The chain is built from TRBV5-8 and TRBJ1-5; D is undetermined. Germline loops: CDR1 SGHTS, CDR2 YDEGEE. This CDR3 is 12 amino acids long. Trimming removed 4 bases from V and 4 bases from J, with 6 bases in between.